The clone carrying this T cell receptor beta chain has just a few counts. Its antigen is currently unknown. This entry belongs to a study of post-analysis software for immune sequencing data. Study information: The cohort encompassed relapsing-remitting, secondary progressive and progressive-relapsing multiple sclerosis disease courses.

The authors incorporated unique molecular identifiers into the TCR beta cDNA libraries. From approximately 0.95 to 9.8 million T cells, roughly 540,000 cDNA molecules were obtained. Each CDR3 protein gets one entry after TCRdb re-called the PCR reads with MiXCR. The repertoire holds hundreds of thousands of distinct CDR3 sequences, with 44% as singletons. The CDR3 extends over 15 amino acids. The germline V gene has CDR1 SGHVS and CDR2 FQNEAQ. Trimming removed 3 bases from V and 0 bases from J, with 11 bases in between. Study-level findings and limits: When patients were compared with controls, a handful of TRBV segments were more frequent, TRBV5-6, TRBV5-1 and TRBV20-1 among them.

The sequence derives from a girl aged 10 to 17 with multiple sclerosis. The chain carries TRBV7-8 and TRBJ1-1; a weak D match, TRBD1 (5 bases). Sequencing was performed on blood. CDR3 DNA sequence: TGTGCCAGCAGCTTCGCAGGGACCATGAACACTGAAGCTTTCTTT. It yields the protein CASSFAGTMNTEAFF. Full variable domain (rest looked up from reference TRBV7-8 and TRBJ1-1): GAGVSQSPRYKVAKRGQDVALRCDPISGHVSLFWYQQALGQGPEFLTYFQNEAQLDKSGLPSDRFFAERPEGSVSTLKIQRTQQEDSAVYLCASSFAGTMNTEAFFGQGTRLTVV.